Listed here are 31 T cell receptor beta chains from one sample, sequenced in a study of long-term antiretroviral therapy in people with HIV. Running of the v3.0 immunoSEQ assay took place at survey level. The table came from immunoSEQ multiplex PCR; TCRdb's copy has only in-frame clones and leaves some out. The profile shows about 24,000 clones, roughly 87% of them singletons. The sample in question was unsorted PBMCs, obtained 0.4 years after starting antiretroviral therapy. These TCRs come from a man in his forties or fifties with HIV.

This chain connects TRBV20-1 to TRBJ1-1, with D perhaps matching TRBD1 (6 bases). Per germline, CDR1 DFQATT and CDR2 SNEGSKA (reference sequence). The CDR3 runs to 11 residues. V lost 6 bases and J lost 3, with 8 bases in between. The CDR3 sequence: CSAAGDTEAFF. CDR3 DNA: TGCAGTGCCGCAGGGGACACTGAAGCTTTCTTT.

Written as DNA, the CDR3 is TGTGCCAGCAGCTTGGTTGGTGCATTCTATGGCTACACCTTC. This gives the protein CASSLVGAFYGYTF. The gene calls are TRBV5-5 and TRBJ1-2; D not certain. CDR1 is SGHKS, CDR2 YYEKEE, per germline (reference sequence). CDR3 length: 14 residues. Trimming left V 0 bases short and J 4 bases short, with 10 bases between.

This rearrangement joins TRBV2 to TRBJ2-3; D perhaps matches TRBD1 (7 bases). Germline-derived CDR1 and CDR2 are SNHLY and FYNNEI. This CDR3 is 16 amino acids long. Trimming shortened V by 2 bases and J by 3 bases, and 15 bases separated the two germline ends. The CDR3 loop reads CASSELQGGDTDTQYF. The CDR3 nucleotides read TGTGCCAGCAGTGAACTCCAGGGGGGAGATACAGATACGCAGTATTTT. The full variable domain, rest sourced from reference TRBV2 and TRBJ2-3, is EPEVTQTPSHQVTQMGQEVILRCVPISNHLYFYWYRQILGQKVEFLVSFYNNEISEKSEIFDDQFSVERPDGSNFTLKIRSTKLEDSAMYFCASSELQGGDTDTQYFGPGTRLTVL.

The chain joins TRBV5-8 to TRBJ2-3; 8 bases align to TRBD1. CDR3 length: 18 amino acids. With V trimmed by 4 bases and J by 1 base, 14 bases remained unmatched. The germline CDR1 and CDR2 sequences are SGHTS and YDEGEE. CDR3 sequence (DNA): TGTGCCAGCAGCGCGGACAGGGCTCATGACTCAGGCACAGATACGCAGTATTTT. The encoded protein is CASSADRAHDSGTDTQYF.

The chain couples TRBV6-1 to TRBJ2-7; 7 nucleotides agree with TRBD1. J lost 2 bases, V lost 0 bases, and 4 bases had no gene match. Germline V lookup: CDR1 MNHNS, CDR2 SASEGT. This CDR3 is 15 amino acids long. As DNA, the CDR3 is TGTGCCAGCAGTGAAGCGCACAGGGGTCCCTACGAGCAGTACTTC. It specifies CASSEAHRGPYEQYF.

The CDR3 region has the DNA TGCGCCAGCAGCGATCCCCCGCAGGGGACCGCTGAAGCTTTCTTT. Residues: CASSDPPQGTAEAFF. The chain carries TRBV4-1 and TRBJ1-1, with D tentatively TRBD1 (6 bases). The CDR3 runs to 15 residues. Trimming took 5 bases from V and 6 from J, leaving 19 bases between them. Germline CDR1 MGHRA, CDR2 YSYEKL.

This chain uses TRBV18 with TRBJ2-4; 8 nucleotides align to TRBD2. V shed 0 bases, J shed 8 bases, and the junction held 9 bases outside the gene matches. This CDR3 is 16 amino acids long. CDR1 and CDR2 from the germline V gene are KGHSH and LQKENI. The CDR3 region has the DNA TGTGCCAGCTCACCACCGGATCGGGGGGGCCCCGACATTCAGTACTTC. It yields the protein CASSPPDRGGPDIQYF.

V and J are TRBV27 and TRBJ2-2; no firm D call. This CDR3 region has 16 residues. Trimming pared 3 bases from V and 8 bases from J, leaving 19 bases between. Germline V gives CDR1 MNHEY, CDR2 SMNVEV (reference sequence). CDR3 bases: TGTGCCAGCAGTTTGAGTAGACCTCCGTGGGCAGGGGAGCTGTTTTTT. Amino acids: CASSLSRPPWAGELFF.

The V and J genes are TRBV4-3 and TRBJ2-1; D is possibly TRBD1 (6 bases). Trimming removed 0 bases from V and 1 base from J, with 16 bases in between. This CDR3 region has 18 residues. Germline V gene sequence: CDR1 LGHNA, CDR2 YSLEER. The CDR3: CASSQDPFATGSYNEQFF. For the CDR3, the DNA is TGCGCCAGCAGCCAAGATCCGTTTGCAACAGGGTCCTACAATGAGCAGTTCTTC.

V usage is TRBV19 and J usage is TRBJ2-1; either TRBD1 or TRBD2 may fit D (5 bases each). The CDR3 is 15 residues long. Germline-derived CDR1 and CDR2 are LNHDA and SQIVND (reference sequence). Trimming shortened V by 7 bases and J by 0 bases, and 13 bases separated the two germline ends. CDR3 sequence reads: CASTPGPSSYNEQFF. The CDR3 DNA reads TGTGCCAGTACTCCGGGACCCAGCTCCTACAATGAGCAGTTCTTC.

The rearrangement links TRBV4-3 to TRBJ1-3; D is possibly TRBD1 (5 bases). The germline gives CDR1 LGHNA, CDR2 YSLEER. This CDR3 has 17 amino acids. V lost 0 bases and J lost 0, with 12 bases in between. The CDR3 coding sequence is TGCGCCAGCAGCCAAGAGGGGGGGGTTAGCTCTGGAAACACCATATATTTT. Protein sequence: CASSQEGGVSSGNTIYF.

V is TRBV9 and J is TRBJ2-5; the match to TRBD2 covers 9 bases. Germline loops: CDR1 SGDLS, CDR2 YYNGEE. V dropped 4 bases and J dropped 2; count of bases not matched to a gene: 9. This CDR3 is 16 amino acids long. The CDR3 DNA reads TGTGCCAGCAGCCCTGGGGCTAGCGGGGTACAAGAGACCCAGTACTTC. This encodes CASSPGASGVQETQYF.

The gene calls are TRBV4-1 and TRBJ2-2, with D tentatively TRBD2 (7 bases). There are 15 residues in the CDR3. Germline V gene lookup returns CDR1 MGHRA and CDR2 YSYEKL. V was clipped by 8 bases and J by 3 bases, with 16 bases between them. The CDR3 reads CASGGRGMDTGELFF. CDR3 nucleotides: TGCGCCAGCGGGGGGCGGGGGATGGACACCGGGGAGCTGTTTTTT.

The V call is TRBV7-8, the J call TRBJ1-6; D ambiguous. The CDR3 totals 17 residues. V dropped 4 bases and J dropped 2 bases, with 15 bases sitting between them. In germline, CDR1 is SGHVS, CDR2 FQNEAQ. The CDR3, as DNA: TGTGCCAGCAGCTCCACGGTGAGGGCTGCCTATAATTCACCCCTCCACTTT. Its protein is CASSSTVRAAYNSPLHF.

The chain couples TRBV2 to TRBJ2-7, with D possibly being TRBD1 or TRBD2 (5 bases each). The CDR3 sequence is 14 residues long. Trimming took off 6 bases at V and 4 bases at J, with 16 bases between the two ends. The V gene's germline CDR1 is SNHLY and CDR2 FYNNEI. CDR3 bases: TGTGCCAGCAGGGGGGACGGGGTTACGTACGAGCAGTACTTC. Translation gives CASRGDGVTYEQYF.

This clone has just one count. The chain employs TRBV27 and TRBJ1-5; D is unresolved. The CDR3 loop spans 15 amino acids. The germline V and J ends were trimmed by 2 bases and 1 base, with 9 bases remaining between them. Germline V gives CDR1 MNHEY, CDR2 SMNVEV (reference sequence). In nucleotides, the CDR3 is TGTGCCAGCAGTTTAGCGGGGTTGAGCAATCAGCCCCAGCATTTT. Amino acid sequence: CASSLAGLSNQPQHF.

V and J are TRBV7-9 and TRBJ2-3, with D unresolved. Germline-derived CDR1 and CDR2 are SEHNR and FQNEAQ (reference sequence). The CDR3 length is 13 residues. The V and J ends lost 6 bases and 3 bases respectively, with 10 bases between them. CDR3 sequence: CASSLLRTDTQYF. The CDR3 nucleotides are TGTGCCAGCAGTCTGCTCCGGACAGATACGCAGTATTTT.

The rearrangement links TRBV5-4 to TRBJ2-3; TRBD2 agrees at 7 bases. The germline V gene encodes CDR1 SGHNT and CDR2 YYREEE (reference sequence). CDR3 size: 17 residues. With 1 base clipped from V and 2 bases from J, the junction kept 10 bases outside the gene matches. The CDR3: CASSLLVGGGDTDTQYF. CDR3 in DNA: TGTGCCAGCAGCTTGTTGGTCGGGGGAGGGGACACAGATACGCAGTATTTT.

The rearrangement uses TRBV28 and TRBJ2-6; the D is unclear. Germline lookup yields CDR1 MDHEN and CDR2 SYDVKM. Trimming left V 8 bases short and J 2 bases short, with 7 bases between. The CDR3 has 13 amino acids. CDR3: CASSYTGANVLTF. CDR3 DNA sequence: TGTGCCAGCTCTTATACTGGGGCCAACGTCCTGACTTTC.

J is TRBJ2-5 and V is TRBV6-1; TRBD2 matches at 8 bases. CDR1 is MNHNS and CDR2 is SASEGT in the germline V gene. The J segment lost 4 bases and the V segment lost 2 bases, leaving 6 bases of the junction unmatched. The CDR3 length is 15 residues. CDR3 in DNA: TGTGCCAGCAGTGAAAAATCGGGAGGGCGAGAGACCCAGTACTTC. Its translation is CASSEKSGGRETQYF.

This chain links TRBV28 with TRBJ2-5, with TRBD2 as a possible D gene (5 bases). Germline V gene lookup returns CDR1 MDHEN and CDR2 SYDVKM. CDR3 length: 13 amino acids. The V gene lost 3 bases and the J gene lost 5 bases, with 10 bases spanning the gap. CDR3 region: CASSLGSGETQYF. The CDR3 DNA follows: TGTGCCAGCAGTTTGGGTTCGGGGGAGACCCAGTACTTC.

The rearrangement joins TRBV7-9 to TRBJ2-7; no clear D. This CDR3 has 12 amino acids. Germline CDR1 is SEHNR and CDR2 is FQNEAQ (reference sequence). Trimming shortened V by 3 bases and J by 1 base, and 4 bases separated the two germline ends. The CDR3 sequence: CASSLGSYEQYF. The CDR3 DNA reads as TGTGCCAGCAGCTTGGGGTCCTACGAGCAGTACTTC.

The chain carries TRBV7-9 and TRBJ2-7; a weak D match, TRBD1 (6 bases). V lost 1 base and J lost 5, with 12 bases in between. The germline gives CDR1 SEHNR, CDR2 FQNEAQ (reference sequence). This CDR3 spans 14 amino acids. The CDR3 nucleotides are TGTGCCAGCAGCTTAGGAGGGGGTACGGACGAGCAGTACTTC. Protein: CASSLGGGTDEQYF.

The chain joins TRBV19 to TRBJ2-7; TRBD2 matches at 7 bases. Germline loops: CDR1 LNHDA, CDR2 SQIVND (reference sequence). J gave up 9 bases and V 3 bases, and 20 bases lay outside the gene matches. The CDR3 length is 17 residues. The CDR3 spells CASSMAPRSGSAGRQYF. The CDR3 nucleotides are TGTGCCAGTAGTATGGCCCCGAGGTCAGGGTCAGCGGGGAGGCAGTACTTC.

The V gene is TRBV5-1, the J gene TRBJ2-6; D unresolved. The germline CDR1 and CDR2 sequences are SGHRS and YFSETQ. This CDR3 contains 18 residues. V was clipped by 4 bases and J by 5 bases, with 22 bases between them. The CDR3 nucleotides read TGCGCCAGCAGCCCCGATGTGAGGTTTCTCCTGCGGGCCAACGTCCTGACTTTC. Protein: CASSPDVRFLLRANVLTF.

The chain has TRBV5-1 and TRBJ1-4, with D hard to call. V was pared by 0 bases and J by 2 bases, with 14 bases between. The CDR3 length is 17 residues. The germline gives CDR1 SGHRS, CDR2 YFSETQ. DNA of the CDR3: TGCGCCAGCAGCTTGGCCGTCGCGGTTTCGACTAATGAAAAACTGTTTTTT. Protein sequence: CASSLAVAVSTNEKLFF. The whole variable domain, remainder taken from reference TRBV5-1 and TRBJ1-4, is KAGVTQTPRYLIKTRGQQVTLSCSPISGHRSVSWYQQTPGQGLQFLFEYFSETQRNKGNFPGRFSGRQFSNSRSEMNVSTLELGDSALYLCASSLAVAVSTNEKLFFGSGTQLSVL.

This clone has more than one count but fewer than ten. CDR3: CATSREKGFGAGDSPLHF. DNA for the CDR3: TGTGCCACCAGCAGAGAAAAGGGGTTCGGGGCCGGGGATTCACCCCTCCACTTT. The genes are TRBV15 and TRBJ1-6; D is possibly TRBD1 (5 bases). Trimming took 0 bases from V and 8 from J, leaving 20 bases between them. Germline V gene data show CDR1 as LNHNV and CDR2 as YYDKDF (reference sequence). The CDR3 consists of 18 residues.

The DNA of the CDR3 is TGTGCCAGCAGCCTGACTAGCGGGGGTAACCAACTCACAGATACGCAGTATTTT. It specifies CASSLTSGGNQLTDTQYF. This chain links TRBV9 with TRBJ2-3; 12 bases are a match to TRBD2. Losses at the gene ends were 4 bases for V and 2 bases for J; bases not matched to a gene: 11. CDR3 length equals 18 residues. In germline, CDR1 is SGDLS, CDR2 YYNGEE.

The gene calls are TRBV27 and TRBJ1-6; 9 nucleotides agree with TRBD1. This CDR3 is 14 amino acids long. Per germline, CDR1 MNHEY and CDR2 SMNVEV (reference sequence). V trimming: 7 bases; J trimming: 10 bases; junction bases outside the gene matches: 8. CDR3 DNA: TGTGCCAGCAAGAGGGACAGGGAAGGCTCACCCCTCCACTTT. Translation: CASKRDREGSPLHF.

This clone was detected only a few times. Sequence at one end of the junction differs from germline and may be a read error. The CDR3 nucleotides are TGTGCCACCGGCAGTCAGGGATTCTCGGGGATTGCCGGGGAGCTGTTTTTT. Protein product: CATGSQGFSGIAGELFF. The rearrangement links TRBV15 to TRBJ2-2; possibly TRBD1 or TRBD2 for D (5 bases each). The CDR3 runs 17 residues. Germline loops: CDR1 LNHNV, CDR2 YYDKDF (reference sequence). Full variable domain (outside the CDR3, taken from reference TRBV15 and TRBJ2-2): DAMVIQNPRYQVTQFGKPVTLSCSQTLNHNVMYWYQQKSSQAPKLLFHYYDKDFNNEADTPDNFQSRRPNTSFCFLDIRSPGLGDTAMYLCATGSQGFSGIAGELFFGEGSRLTVL.

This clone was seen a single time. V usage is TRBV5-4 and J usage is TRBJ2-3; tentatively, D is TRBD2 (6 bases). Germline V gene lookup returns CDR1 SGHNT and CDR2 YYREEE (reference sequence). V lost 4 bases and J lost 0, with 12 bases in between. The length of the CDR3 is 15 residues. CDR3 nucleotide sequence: TGTGCCAGCAGCGCGGGACTTTATAGCACAGATACGCAGTATTTT. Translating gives CASSAGLYSTDTQYF.